Below are 14 T cell receptor beta chains sequenced from a single sample in a study of graft-versus-host responses after intestinal transplantation. Generated by immunoSEQ multiplex PCR, the TCRdb table keeps only in-frame clones and is missing some. The sample includes 45,000 to 50,000 clones, over 80% of them seen just once. The sample consisted of PBMCs, taken about 790 days after a first intestinal transplant, on the day of a second. The origin of the receptors is a human patient who received an intestinal transplant, so some T cells may come from the graft donor.

This sequence joins TRBV10-3 and TRBJ2-3; a possible D gene is TRBD2 (6 bases). V lost 0 bases to trimming and J lost 6 bases, with 7 bases between them. CDR1 is ENHRY and CDR2 is SYGVKD in the germline V gene. The CDR3 loop spans 13 amino acids. CDR3 bases: TGTGCCATCAGTGAGTCAGGGAGGGATACGCAGTATTTT. Translation: CAISESGRDTQYF.

The V gene is TRBV28, the J gene TRBJ2-2, with D perhaps matching TRBD1 (6 bases). Germline CDR1 MDHEN, CDR2 SYDVKM. V was shortened by 6 bases and J by 7 bases, with 21 bases between the two germline ends. The length of the CDR3 is 16 residues. The CDR3 DNA reads as TGTGCCAGCAGGGAATCTCTGGGGGCGAGGAACGGGGAGCTGTTTTTT. Translation: CASRESLGARNGELFF.

J is TRBJ1-3 and V is TRBV20-1; D gene uncertain. Germline values: CDR1 DFQATT, CDR2 SNEGSKA (reference sequence). CDR3 length: 11 residues. In DNA, the CDR3 is TGCAGGTTCCCAAGGGGAAACACCATATATTTT. Amino acids: CRFPRGNTIYF.

The chain employs TRBV7-9 and TRBJ2-7; maybe TRBD2 (5 bases). Germline-derived CDR1 and CDR2 are SEHNR and FQNEAQ (reference sequence). CDR3 length: 15 amino acids. Trimming shortened V by 0 bases and J by 6 bases, and 15 bases separated the two germline ends. CDR3 coding DNA: TGTGCCAGCAGCTTAGCCCGGGATCCCGCGGGCGAGCAGTACTTC. It translates to CASSLARDPAGEQYF. Filled out from reference TRBV7-9 and TRBJ2-7, the complete variable domain reads DTGVSQNPRHKITKRGQNVTFRCDPISEHNRLYWYRQTLGQGPEFLTYFQNEAQLEKSRLLSDRFSAERPKGSFSTLEIQRTEQGDSAMYLCASSLARDPAGEQYFGPGTRLTVT.

The J gene is TRBJ1-2, the V gene TRBV28, with D perhaps TRBD1 (5 bases). The germline gives CDR1 MDHEN, CDR2 SYDVKM. V dropped 2 bases and J dropped 5 bases, with 12 bases sitting between them. The CDR3 is made up of 14 amino acids. The CDR3 DNA follows: TGTGCCAGCAGTTTAGGGGGGGGATGGTATGGCTACACCTTC. Translating it yields CASSLGGGWYGYTF.

The V and J genes are TRBV11-3 and TRBJ2-7; TRBD2 aligns across 7 bases. V gave up 7 bases and J gave up 3 bases; unmatched junction bases: 9. Germline V gene lookup returns CDR1 SGHNT and CDR2 YENEEA. The CDR3 extends over 14 amino acids. This CDR3 reads CASTPTTSSYEQYF. The CDR3 DNA follows: TGTGCCAGCACCCCTACGACTAGCAGCTACGAGCAGTACTTC. The full variable domain, its missing parts supplied by reference TRBV11-3 and TRBJ2-7, is EAGVVQSPRYKIIEKKQPVAFWCNPISGHNTLYWYLQNLGQGPELLIRYENEEAVDDSQLPKDRFSAERLKGVDSTLKIQPAELGDSAVYLCASTPTTSSYEQYFGPGTRLTVT.

This chain links TRBV6-1 with TRBJ2-7, with TRBD1 identical over 8 bases. The CDR3 covers 14 residues. The ends lost 9 bases at V and 5 bases at J; junction bases unmatched: 12. CDR1 MNHNS and CDR2 SASEGT come from the germline V gene. The CDR3 DNA reads TGTGCCAGTAGGGGGGACAGGTCCGTCAACGAGCAGTACTTC. It yields the protein CASRGDRSVNEQYF.

The J gene is TRBJ2-1, the V gene TRBV27, with a tentative D call TRBD1 (6 bases). The CDR3 has 15 residues. V dropped 0 bases and J dropped 5 bases, with 11 bases sitting between them. The V gene's germline CDR1 is MNHEY and CDR2 SMNVEV (reference sequence). This chain's CDR3 is CASSLSRTAHNEQFF. The CDR3 coding sequence is TGTGCCAGCAGTTTATCTAGGACAGCCCACAATGAGCAGTTCTTC.

The chain joins TRBV2 to TRBJ2-5; unclear D gene. Germline CDR1 SNHLY, CDR2 FYNNEI. This CDR3 has 11 amino acids. Trimming took off 7 bases at V and 5 bases at J, with 8 bases between the two ends. CDR3 residues: CASTARETQYF. The CDR3 DNA reads TGTGCCAGCACCGCTCGGGAGACCCAGTACTTC.

V usage is TRBV7-2 and J usage is TRBJ1-4; weak D call: TRBD1 (5 bases). The CDR3 sequence is 17 residues long. Trimming left V 2 bases short and J 0 bases short, with 13 bases between. Germline V gene sequence: CDR1 SGHTA, CDR2 FQGNSA. The CDR3 DNA reads as TGTGCCAGCAGCTTAAGTACTCGGGACGCAACTAATGAAAAACTGTTTTTT. It translates to CASSLSTRDATNEKLFF. Variable domain in full (rest from reference TRBV7-2 and TRBJ1-4): GAGVSQSPSNKVTEKGKDVELRCDPISGHTALYWYRQSLGQGLEFLIYFQGNSAPDKSGLPSDRFSAERTGGSVSTLTIQRTQQEDSAVYLCASSLSTRDATNEKLFFGSGTQLSVL.

The chain employs TRBV19 and TRBJ2-1; D is uncertain. Germline lookup yields CDR1 LNHDA and CDR2 SQIVND (reference sequence). The CDR3 length is 13 residues. V was trimmed by 0 bases and J by 6 bases, leaving 6 bases between them. CDR3: CASSIDRGNEQFF. CDR3 coding DNA: TGTGCCAGTAGTATAGATCGTGGCAATGAGCAGTTCTTC.

The chain joins TRBV30 to TRBJ1-3; D remains ambiguous. This CDR3 has 13 residues. The germline CDR1 and CDR2 sequences are GTSNPN and SVGIG (reference sequence). The V gene lost 1 base and the J gene lost 3 bases, with 7 bases spanning the gap. The CDR3 spells CAWSAPLGNTIYF. CDR3 sequence (DNA): TGTGCCTGGAGTGCTCCCCTTGGAAACACCATATATTTT. Complete variable domain (other parts from reference TRBV30 and TRBJ1-3): SQTIHQWPATLVQPVGSPLSLECTVEGTSNPNLYWYRQAAGRGLQLLFYSVGIGQISSEVPQNLSASRPQDRQFILSSKKLLLSDSGFYLCAWSAPLGNTIYFGEGSWLTVV.

A note on this clone: The CDR3 end shows no conserved phenylalanine or tryptophan, and so a read error is likely. This chain links TRBV16 with TRBJ2-2; the match to TRBD2 covers 14 bases. Germline V gene data show CDR1 as KGHSY and CDR2 as FQNENV. The trim removed 0 bases at V and 4 bases at J, leaving 7 bases unmatched. The CDR3 totals 19 residues. This chain's CDR3 is CASSQSRPTSGRGTGELFL. CDR3 coding DNA: TGTGCCAGCAGCCAATCCCGACCGACTAGCGGGAGGGGCACCGGGGAGCTGTTTCTT.

The V gene is TRBV28, the J gene TRBJ2-1; D remains ambiguous. This CDR3 is 12 amino acids long. With 7 bases removed from V and 2 bases from J, the gap between germline ends came to 6 bases. Germline assignment: CDR1 MDHEN and CDR2 SYDVKM. CDR3 DNA sequence: TGTGCCAGCACCCCCGCCTACAATGAGCAGTTCTTC. Translated, it gives CASTPAYNEQFF.